These T cell receptor beta chains were read from a single sample in a study of T-cell memory formation after mild COVID-19. Each CDR3 protein is one row after TCRdb ran MiXCR on the 5' RACE reads. This table holds just over 300,000 distinct CDR3 sequences, 15% to 20% found once. Sequenced input: PBMCs or a T cell subset sorted from them (not recorded which). The receptors come from a man younger than 30 who had mild COVID-19 (a few samples of this study predate the infection). Cell type and time point are not known. Each CDR3 is given with its conserved first and last residue. A D gene is named only where the DNA matches it firmly. Only part of the rows carry a size: once, few, many, or a class if the clone is expanded.

V gene	clone size	J gene	D gene	CDR3 DNA	CDR3 protein
TRBV12-3/TRBV12-4	.	TRBJ1-1	.	TGTGCCAGCAGTTTTGACGTGAACACTGAAGCTTTCTTT	CASSFDVNTEAFF
TRBV2	.	TRBJ2-5	.	TGTGCCAGAAACACCCAAGAGACCCAGTACTTC	CARNTQETQYF
TRBV15	few	TRBJ2-3	.	TGTGCCACCAGCAGAGGGGGGGAAGGACTAGATACGCAGTATTTT	CATSRGGEGLDTQYF
TRBV20-1	few	TRBJ2-3	TRBD2	TGCAGTGCTAGGGCGACTAGCGCAGATACGCAGTATTTT	CSARATSADTQYF
TRBV27	many	TRBJ1-1	.	TGTGCCAGCTGCACTCCGGGGGGAACTGAAGCTTTCTTT	CASCTPGGTEAFF
TRBV12-3/TRBV12-4	.	TRBJ1-2	TRBD1	TGTGCCAGCAGTTTTTCGGGACAGGGCGGCTACACCTTC	CASSFSGQGGYTF
TRBV12-3/TRBV12-4	.	TRBJ1-1	.	TGTGCCAGCAGGCCCTTGGGGATTACTGAAGCTTTCTTT	CASRPLGITEAFF
TRBV5-1	many	TRBJ1-5	TRBD1	TGCGCCAGCAGCTTCGGGGACAGGGCAAATCAGCCCCAGCATTTT	CASSFGDRANQPQHF
TRBV11-2	.	TRBJ1-1	.	TGTGCCAGCAGCTCGCCCCGGGTGACTGAAGCTTTCTTT	CASSSPRVTEAFF
TRBV7-2	.	TRBJ2-7	.	TGTGCCAGCAGCTTAGGGGGGACCCAATACGAGCAGTACTTC	CASSLGGTQYEQYF
TRBV7-9	few	TRBJ1-2	.	TGTGCCAGCAGCTTAGGAACTGGGTATCACCTCAACTATGGCTACACCTTC	CASSLGTGYHLNYGYTF
TRBV10-3	.	TRBJ1-2	.	TGTGCCACCAGGGAGGAAAACTATGGCTACACCTTC	CATREENYGYTF
TRBV3-1	few	TRBJ1-4	.	TGTGCCAGCAGCCAAGATCGCGTGGGAACTAATGAAAAACTGTTTTTT	CASSQDRVGTNEKLFF
TRBV6-2/TRBV6-3	.	TRBJ2-1	.	TGTGCCAGCAGTTACTCAGGGGGGTATGAGCAGTTCTTC	CASSYSGGYEQFF
TRBV10-3	few	TRBJ2-3	.	TGTGCCATCACGAAGGGGCAGGGGCCAGATACGCAGTATTTT	CAITKGQGPDTQYF
TRBV11-2	many	TRBJ2-3	TRBD2	TGTGCCAGCAGCTTAAGGCGGGGGGGCCGAGATACGCAGTATTTT	CASSLRRGGRDTQYF
TRBV4-3	many	TRBJ2-3	TRBD2	TGCGCCAGCAGCCACGGCCGGGGGGTGAGCACAGATACGCAGTATTTT	CASSHGRGVSTDTQYF
TRBV24-1	few	TRBJ2-7	TRBD2	TGTCTCTGCAGGGAGGGTTCTGTCGAGCAGTACTTC	CLCREGSVEQYF
TRBV18	.	TRBJ1-1	.	TGTGCCAGCTCACCAGTTGGGGAGAAGCGGAACACTGAAGCTTTCTTT	CASSPVGEKRNTEAFF
TRBV14	few	TRBJ2-5	.	TGTGCCAGCAGCCAAGACCTCTATCGGGGGTACCAAGAGACCCAGTACTTC	CASSQDLYRGYQETQYF
TRBV5-5	.	TRBJ2-3	TRBD2	TGTGCCAGCAGCGCGCCGGGAGGCGGAACAGATACGCAGTATTTT	CASSAPGGGTDTQYF
TRBV24-1	.	TRBJ2-1	.	TGTGCCACCAGTGACGGCTCCTACAATGAGCAGTTCTTC	CATSDGSYNEQFF
TRBV4-3	.	TRBJ1-1	.	TGCGCCAGCAGCCAAGATGAGGGGTGGGGAACTGAAGCTTTCTTT	CASSQDEGWGTEAFF
TRBV6-5	.	TRBJ2-7	TRBD1	TGTGCCAGCAGTTACTCGACCGGGACAGAACTATACGAGCAGTACTTC	CASSYSTGTELYEQYF
TRBV29-1	.	TRBJ2-2	.	TGCAGCGTAAACGGGGGGCTTGCCGGGGAGCTGTTTTTT	CSVNGGLAGELFF
TRBV27	.	TRBJ2-7	.	TGTGCCAGCAGTCGGGGGACAGAGGGCCACGAGCAGTACTTC	CASSRGTEGHEQYF
TRBV6-2/TRBV6-3	.	TRBJ1-1	.	TGTGCCAGCAGTTACACGTGGGACACTGAAGCTTTCTTT	CASSYTWDTEAFF
TRBV6-5	.	TRBJ2-7	.	TGTGCCAGCAGTTGGACAGACGGTGAGCAGTACTTC	CASSWTDGEQYF
TRBV7-9	.	TRBJ2-7	TRBD1	TGTGCCAGCAGCTTAGCGCCTGGCAGGGGGATCTACGAGCAGTACTTC	CASSLAPGRGIYEQYF
TRBV7-9	many	TRBJ2-3	.	TGTGCCAGCAGCCCCACAAATGCAGATACGCAGTATTTT	CASSPTNADTQYF
TRBV18	.	TRBJ2-6	TRBD1	TGTGCCAGCTCACCGGGACAGACTGGGGCCAACGTCCTGACTTTC	CASSPGQTGANVLTF
TRBV5-1	.	TRBJ2-3	TRBD2	TGCGCCAGCAGCAAGAGCGGGGGTGCTAGCACAGATACGCAGTATTTT	CASSKSGGASTDTQYF
TRBV7-9	.	TRBJ2-3	.	TGTGCCAGCAGCTTAATGGCTGGGGATACGCAGTATTTT	CASSLMAGDTQYF
TRBV6-2/TRBV6-3	few	TRBJ2-1	TRBD2	TGTGCCAGCAGCTCTCCTCGAGCGGGGGGGCCGTACAATGAGCAGTTCTTC	CASSSPRAGGPYNEQFF
TRBV7-9	.	TRBJ2-3	.	TGTGCCGGGGGAAGGGGCCCTCAAGATACGCAGTATTTT	CAGGRGPQDTQYF
TRBV7-7	.	TRBJ2-5	.	TGTGCCAGCAGCCCCCTTTCGACAGGAGTTGAGACCCAGTACTTC	CASSPLSTGVETQYF
TRBV7-9	few	TRBJ1-2	.	TGTGCCAGCAGCTTAGCGCAGGATGGCTACACCTTC	CASSLAQDGYTF
TRBV6-1	.	TRBJ1-1	.	TGTGCCAGCAGAGCATCCAGGGTGGGTAGGACTGAAGCTTTCTTT	CASRASRVGRTEAFF
TRBV7-6	.	TRBJ1-6	.	TGTGCCAGCAGCTCTTCGGGCAGGTCACCCCTCCACTTT	CASSSSGRSPLHF
TRBV20-1	.	TRBJ2-3	.	TGCAGTGCTAGAGATGACTGGACGGGGAGCACAGATACGCAGTATTTT	CSARDDWTGSTDTQYF